The 10 T cell receptor beta chains given below trace back to one sample, sequenced in a study of shared clonotypes between healthy human individuals. Here immunoSEQ multiplex PCR was the method, and the copy in TCRdb shows in-frame clones only, minus some. In the table there are about 1.5 million clones, nearly 99% of which are singletons. Sequencing used naive CD4+ T cells sorted from blood. Subset noted: CD45RA+ positively selected. These receptor sequences come from a man aged 25-40 years in good health.

The rearrangement uses TRBV20-1 and TRBJ2-7; D remains ambiguous. Per the germline V gene, CDR1 is DFQATT and CDR2 is SNEGSKA (reference sequence). V was trimmed by 7 bases and J by 0 bases, leaving 7 bases between them. CDR3 size: 11 residues. CDR3: CSGVSSYEQYF. Written as DNA, the CDR3 is TGCAGTGGGGTGAGCTCCTACGAGCAGTACTTC.

This clone was found once. The gene calls are TRBV15 and TRBJ2-3; D ambiguous. Germline-derived CDR1 and CDR2 are LNHNV and YYDKDF (reference sequence). V was cut by 0 bases and J by 6 bases, with 13 bases left in between. The CDR3 covers 15 residues. CDR3 amino acids: CATSRDLSPTDTQYF. For the CDR3, the DNA is TGTGCCACCAGCAGAGATTTATCCCCGACGGATACGCAGTATTTT.

In nucleotides, the CDR3 is TGCGCCAGCAGCTTGCTAGAGTCGGGTCTCTACGAGCAGTACTTC. Protein: CASSLLESGLYEQYF. V and J are TRBV5-1 and TRBJ2-7; D gene unclear. The V gene lost 1 base and the J gene lost 3 bases, with 14 bases spanning the gap. This CDR3 spans 15 amino acids. Germline values: CDR1 SGHRS, CDR2 YFSETQ. The full variable domain, rest sourced from reference TRBV5-1 and TRBJ2-7, is KAGVTQTPRYLIKTRGQQVTLSCSPISGHRSVSWYQQTPGQGLQFLFEYFSETQRNKGNFPGRFSGRQFSNSRSEMNVSTLELGDSALYLCASSLLESGLYEQYFGPGTRLTVT.

V usage is TRBV6-5 and J usage is TRBJ1-2, with TRBD1 as a possible D gene (6 bases). Trimming shortened V by 3 bases and J by 5 bases, and 16 bases separated the two germline ends. Germline V gene sequence: CDR1 MNHEY, CDR2 SVGAGI. This CDR3 is built from 15 residues. The CDR3 DNA sequence: TGTGCCAGCAGTTATTTTGGGGGCCCGACGTATGGCTACACCTTC. Amino acid sequence: CASSYFGGPTYGYTF.

V is TRBV10-3 and J is TRBJ2-5; 7 nucleotides agree with TRBD2. Germline lookup yields CDR1 ENHRY and CDR2 SYGVKD. The CDR3 length is 12 residues. The junction had 7 bases not matched to a gene; V was cut back by 10 bases and J by 5 bases. The CDR3 spells CATGEGQETQYF. Here the CDR3 DNA reads TGTGCCACCGGGGAGGGTCAGGAGACCCAGTACTTC.

Only one count was recorded for this clone. The genes are TRBV28 and TRBJ2-3; D may be TRBD1 (5 bases). This CDR3 has 21 amino acids. CDR1 MDHEN and CDR2 SYDVKM come from the germline V gene. Trimming left V 1 base short and J 1 base short, with 27 bases between. CDR3 sequence: CASSLYPFPNRIDRRTDTQYF. CDR3 DNA sequence: TGTGCCAGCAGTTTATATCCGTTCCCCAACCGAATTGACAGACGCACAGATACGCAGTATTTT. Full variable domain (rest looked up from reference TRBV28 and TRBJ2-3): DVKVTQSSRYLVKRTGEKVFLECVQDMDHENMFWYRQDPGLGLRLIYFSYDVKMKEKGDIPEGYSVSREKKERFSLILESASTNQTSMYLCASSLYPFPNRIDRRTDTQYFGPGTRLTVL.

The gene calls are TRBV19 and TRBJ1-1; TRBD1 matches at 8 bases. The CDR3 contains 13 residues. Trimming took 10 bases from V and 4 from J; bases not matched to a gene: 8. The germline V gene encodes CDR1 LNHDA and CDR2 SQIVND (reference sequence). CDR3 amino acids: CATRDRFSTEAFF. In DNA, the CDR3 is TGTGCCACCCGGGACAGGTTCTCCACTGAAGCTTTCTTT. Together with reference TRBV19 and TRBJ1-1, the CDR3 gives the full variable domain: DGGITQSPKYLFRKEGQNVTLSCEQNLNHDAMYWYRQDPGQGLRLIYYSQIVNDFQKGDIAEGYSVSREKKESFPLTVTSAQKNPTAFYLCATRDRFSTEAFFGQGTRLTVV.

The chain is built from TRBV10-3 and TRBJ1-1; TRBD1 matches at 9 bases. With V trimmed by 4 bases and J by 5 bases, 2 bases remained unmatched. Germline V lookup: CDR1 ENHRY, CDR2 SYGVKD. This CDR3 is built from 13 residues. The CDR3 nucleotides are TGTGCCATCAGTGTGACAGGGGGGACTGAAGCTTTCTTT. Its protein product is CAISVTGGTEAFF.

This clone was recorded only once. The chain recombines TRBV7-9 with TRBJ2-2; the D gene is possibly TRBD2 (5 bases). Between the trimmed V and J ends, which lost 5 bases and 4 bases, there was a span of 14 bases. Germline lookup yields CDR1 SEHNR and CDR2 FQNEAQ (reference sequence). The CDR3 spans 15 residues. The CDR3 reads CASSPRGRGTGELFF. Written as DNA, the CDR3 is TGTGCCAGCAGCCCCCGGGGTCGGGGCACCGGGGAGCTGTTTTTT.

This chain connects TRBV5-4 to TRBJ1-1; no firm D call. Germline values: CDR1 SGHNT, CDR2 YYREEE (reference sequence). Trimming removed 1 base at V and 3 bases at J, with 7 bases between. CDR3 length: 13 residues. The CDR3 here is CASSLYRDTEAFF. Written as DNA, the CDR3 is TGTGCCAGCAGCTTGTACAGAGACACTGAAGCTTTCTTT.